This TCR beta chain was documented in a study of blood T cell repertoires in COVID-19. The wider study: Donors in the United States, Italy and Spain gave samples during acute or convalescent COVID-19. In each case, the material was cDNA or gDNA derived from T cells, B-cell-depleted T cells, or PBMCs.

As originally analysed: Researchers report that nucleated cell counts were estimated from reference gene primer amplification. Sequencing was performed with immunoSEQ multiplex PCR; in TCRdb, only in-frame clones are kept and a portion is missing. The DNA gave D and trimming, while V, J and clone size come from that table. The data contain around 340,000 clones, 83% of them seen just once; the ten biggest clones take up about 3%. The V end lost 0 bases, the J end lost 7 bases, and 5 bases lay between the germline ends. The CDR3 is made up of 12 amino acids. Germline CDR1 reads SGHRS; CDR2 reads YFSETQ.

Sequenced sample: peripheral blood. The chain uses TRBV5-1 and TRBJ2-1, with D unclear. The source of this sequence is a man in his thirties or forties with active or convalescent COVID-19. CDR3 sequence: CASSLDRNEQFF. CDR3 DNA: TGCGCCAGCAGCTTGGACCGGAATGAGCAGTTCTTC. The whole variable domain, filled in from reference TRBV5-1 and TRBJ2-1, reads KAGVTQTPRYLIKTRGQQVTLSCSPISGHRSVSWYQQTPGQGLQFLFEYFSETQRNKGNFPGRFSGRQFSNSRSEMNVSTLELGDSALYLCASSLDRNEQFFGPGTRLTVL.